Below, 18 T cell receptor beta chains from the same sample are listed, as sequenced in a study of PD-1 blockade in classical Hodgkin lymphoma. Time point given: cycle 4 day 1 (C4D1), after more than five weeks of nivolumab. All patients relapsed after autologous stem cell transplantation, and brentuximab vedotin exposure varied. Clones were sequenced by immunoSEQ multiplex PCR, and TCRdb holds only the in-frame ones, with some missing. The sample lists approximately 90,000 clones, 83% occurring once. The sample in question was peripheral blood mononuclear cells (PBMCs), obtained before the fourth cycle of nivolumab. The receptors derive from a human donor with classical Hodgkin lymphoma.

The rearrangement joins TRBV7-2 to TRBJ2-1; D gene unclear. V was pared by 1 base and J by 0 bases, with 19 bases between. CDR1 and CDR2 (germline): SGHTA, FQGNSA. The CDR3 is 19 residues long. The CDR3 DNA reads TGTGCCAGCAGCTTAGATCATATTGGTGCGGAAAGCTCCTACAATGAGCAGTTCTTC. Translation gives CASSLDHIGAESSYNEQFF.

This rearrangement joins TRBV29-1 to TRBJ1-1, with D unclear. The CDR3 sequence is 13 residues long. The V and J ends lost 4 bases and 1 base respectively, with 10 bases between them. Per germline, CDR1 SQVTM and CDR2 ANQGSEA. CDR3 in amino acids: CSVAGQTNTEAFF. The CDR3 bases are TGCAGCGTTGCTGGTCAGACGAACACTGAAGCTTTCTTT.

The chain is built from TRBV19 and TRBJ1-1; perhaps TRBD1 as D (5 bases). V was pared by 1 base and J by 5 bases, with 14 bases between. The V gene's germline CDR1 is LNHDA and CDR2 SQIVND (reference sequence). The CDR3 extends over 15 amino acids. The CDR3 protein is CASSIGTTARTEAFF. The CDR3 DNA sequence: TGTGCCAGTAGTATAGGGACGACAGCACGTACTGAAGCTTTCTTT.

This chain uses TRBV30 with TRBJ1-4; the D gene is possibly TRBD1 (5 bases). CDR1 GTSNPN and CDR2 SVGIG come from the germline V gene (reference sequence). This CDR3 comprises 13 residues. Trimming removed 3 bases from V and 8 bases from J, with 13 bases in between. CDR3 in DNA: TGTGCCTGGAGCTCGACAGTGGGAGAAAAACTGTTTTTT. It codes for CAWSSTVGEKLFF.

The J gene is TRBJ2-7, the V gene TRBV11-2; the D gene is possibly TRBD2 (6 bases). This CDR3 is built from 15 residues. Germline assignment: CDR1 SGHAT and CDR2 FQNNGV. The ends were cut back, 5 bases at V and 6 bases at J, with 20 bases in the middle. Written as DNA, the CDR3 is TGTGCCAGCAGCCTCACGGCGGGACCTACGGGCGAGCAGTACTTC. It is translated as CASSLTAGPTGEQYF. The full variable domain, in which reference TRBV11-2 and TRBJ2-7 provide the parts outside the CDR3, is EAGVAQSPRYKIIEKRQSVAFWCNPISGHATLYWYQQILGQGPKLLIQFQNNGVVDDSQLPKDRFSAERLKGVDSTLKIQPAKLEDSAVYLCASSLTAGPTGEQYFGPGTRLTVT.

This clone was seen once. This rearrangement joins TRBV6-1 to TRBJ1-2; a weak D match, TRBD1 (5 bases). Germline V CDR1 and CDR2: MNHNS, SASEGT. The V gene lost 1 base and the J gene lost 1 base, with 10 bases spanning the gap. The CDR3 has 15 residues. The CDR3 reads CASSEEAGVNYGYTF. As DNA, the CDR3 is TGTGCCAGCAGTGAAGAGGCGGGGGTTAACTATGGCTACACCTTC.

In nucleotides, the CDR3 is TGCAGCGTTGTGTACAGGGACTCCTACGAGCAGTACTTC. It yields the protein CSVVYRDSYEQYF. The chain recombines TRBV29-1 with TRBJ2-7; D might be TRBD1 (6 bases). V was clipped by 4 bases and J by 0 bases, with 10 bases between them. This CDR3 has 13 amino acids. Germline CDR1 and CDR2: SQVTM and ANQGSEA.

V gene TRBV2 combines with J gene TRBJ2-7; TRBD2 agrees at 9 bases. Trimming removed 2 bases from V and 4 bases from J; junction bases left unmatched: 3. CDR1 is SNHLY and CDR2 is FYNNEI in the germline V gene. There are 14 residues in the CDR3. Here the CDR3 reads CASSERLAVYEQYF. The DNA for the CDR3 is TGTGCCAGCAGTGAAAGACTAGCGGTTTACGAGCAGTACTTC.

V gene TRBV5-1 combines with J gene TRBJ2-1; TRBD2 matches 10 bases. V dropped 8 bases and J dropped 9; count of bases not matched to a gene: 29. The V gene's germline CDR1 is SGHRS and CDR2 YFSETQ. This CDR3 contains 20 residues. The CDR3 reads CASGKYRSSGRAPLVGEQFF. CDR3 DNA sequence: TGCGCCAGTGGAAAGTACAGGTCAAGCGGGAGGGCCCCCCTGGTGGGTGAGCAGTTCTTC.

V gene TRBV7-9 combines with J gene TRBJ1-5; the D gene is possibly TRBD1 (5 bases). Trimming left V 1 base short and J 0 bases short, with 16 bases between. Germline loops: CDR1 SEHNR, CDR2 FQNEAQ (reference sequence). The CDR3 consists of 18 residues. CDR3 sequence reads: CASSLDRVRGTSNQPQHF. CDR3 in DNA: TGTGCCAGCAGCTTAGATAGGGTCAGAGGGACTAGCAATCAGCCCCAGCATTTT.

The chain links TRBV6-6 to TRBJ2-2; TRBD1 aligns across 10 bases. The CDR3 consists of 16 residues. Germline trimming cut 4 bases from V and 3 bases from J; bases unmatched to any gene: 5. CDR1 is MNHNY, CDR2 SVGAGI, per germline (reference sequence). The CDR3 spells CASSFTGQGYTGELFF. Written as DNA, the CDR3 is TGTGCCAGCAGTTTTACGGGACAGGGGTACACCGGGGAGCTGTTTTTT.

This clone has at least ten counts. Within the sample, other DNA sequences also encode this same CDR3. This chain links TRBV19 with TRBJ1-5, with D possibly being TRBD1 (5 bases). The CDR3 is 15 amino acids. Trimming left V 3 bases short and J 4 bases short, with 13 bases between. The germline V gene encodes CDR1 LNHDA and CDR2 SQIVND (reference sequence). The CDR3 loop is CASSIGGAVNQPQHF. For the CDR3, the DNA is TGTGCCAGTAGTATCGGCGGGGCTGTAAATCAGCCCCAGCATTTT.

V and J are TRBV30 and TRBJ2-5; 7 bases map to TRBD2. With 0 bases clipped from V and 5 bases from J, the junction kept 6 bases outside the gene matches. The CDR3 loop spans 14 amino acids. The germline gives CDR1 GTSNPN, CDR2 SVGIG (reference sequence). The CDR3 DNA sequence: TGTGCCTGGAGTGTGAGGACTAGGGGTGAGACCCAGTACTTC. It encodes CAWSVRTRGETQYF.

The chain combines TRBV5-1 with TRBJ1-1, with D perhaps TRBD1 (6 bases). Trimming left V 8 bases short and J 1 base short, with 12 bases between. This CDR3 has 13 residues. From germline, CDR1 is SGHRS and CDR2 YFSETQ. The CDR3: CASVGQPNTEAFF. CDR3 sequence (DNA): TGCGCCAGTGTAGGACAGCCGAACACTGAAGCTTTCTTT.

This clone was recorded once. V gene TRBV6-5 combines with J gene TRBJ1-5; the D gene is possibly TRBD1 (5 bases). The germline V gene encodes CDR1 MNHEY and CDR2 SVGAGI. The CDR3 is 15 residues long. Trimming cost V 7 bases and J 3 bases, with 16 bases left between them. The CDR3: CASTPGGGNNQPQHF. The DNA for the CDR3 is TGTGCCAGCACCCCCGGGGGAGGGAACAATCAGCCCCAGCATTTT.

This clone was found a few times. The chain combines TRBV6-5 with TRBJ1-4, with 8 bases lining up with TRBD1. CDR1 and CDR2 (germline): MNHEY, SVGAGI. Trimming cost V 5 bases and J 8 bases; bases outside gene matches: 7. CDR3 length: 14 residues. As DNA, the CDR3 is TGTGCCAGCAGTCCCGACAGGGGTTACGAAAAACTGTTTTTT. Translation gives CASSPDRGYEKLFF.

This clone was seen just once. V gene TRBV5-1 combines with J gene TRBJ2-4; D ambiguous. V lost 0 bases and J lost 7, with 11 bases in between. The CDR3 contains 14 residues. Germline V CDR1 and CDR2: SGHRS, YFSETQ. The CDR3 sequence: CASSLDSEYNIQYF. The DNA for the CDR3 is TGCGCCAGCAGCTTGGACTCAGAATATAACATTCAGTACTTC. Supplemented by reference TRBV5-1 and TRBJ2-4, the full variable domain reads KAGVTQTPRYLIKTRGQQVTLSCSPISGHRSVSWYQQTPGQGLQFLFEYFSETQRNKGNFPGRFSGRQFSNSRSEMNVSTLELGDSALYLCASSLDSEYNIQYFGAGTRLSVL.

The chain combines TRBV5-8 with TRBJ2-7, with 9 bases lining up with TRBD2. Germline CDR1 is SGHTS and CDR2 is YDEGEE. This CDR3 has 15 amino acids. Trimming took 7 bases from V and 3 from J; bases not matched to a gene: 11. CDR3 sequence (DNA): TGTGCCAGCGGCGGGGGCGGGAGGGCCTTCTACGAGCAGTACTTC. Encoded protein: CASGGGGRAFYEQYF.